In its sample, the clone carrying this TCR beta chain was seen a few times. Use of 60 Vbeta and 13 Jbeta primers characterized the PCR. Assay used: immunoSEQ multiplex PCR; TCRdb lists only in-frame clones, some missing. The table shows some 200,000 clones, with roughly 80% occurring only once. The V and J ends lost 6 bases and 3 bases, in that order; junction bases with no gene match: 3. The CDR3 is made up of 13 amino acids. Germline loops: CDR1 ENHRY, CDR2 SYGVKD. The data are from a study of cytomegalovirus exposure and HLA in healthy donors. The sequence derives from a girl under 18 in good health and CMV-seronegative. Sequenced material: PBMCs. The rearrangement links TRBV10-3 to TRBJ1-2, with TRBD1 matching 8 bases. The CDR3 nucleotides are TGTGCCATCAGGCAGACAGGGGACTATGGCTACACCTTC. It codes for CAIRQTGDYGYTF.